This TCR beta chain was profiled in a study of tumour-infiltrating T cells in Burkitt lymphoma. Sequenced by immunoSEQ multiplex PCR; TCRdb stores in-frame clones only, minus some. The sample shows approximately 46,000 clones, around 29% of them seen only once. Findings and caveats of the study: Many Burkitt lymphoma patients shared several public clonotypes.

On this clone: The target antigen is unknown.

The sample comprised tumor tissue. The TCR was taken from a human donor with Burkitt lymphoma.

The CDR3 DNA reads as TGCAGTGCAGTGGCCCCGGACGAGCAGTACTTC. It codes for CSAVAPDEQYF. The chain is built from TRBV20-1 and TRBJ2-7; D uncertain. V dropped 6 bases and J dropped 5 bases, with 11 bases sitting between them. The length of the CDR3 is 11 residues. CDR1 and CDR2 from the germline V gene are DFQATT and SNEGSKA (reference sequence).